These 32 T cell receptor beta chains share one sample of origin, sequenced in a study of blood T cell repertoires in COVID-19. Libraries were prepared by immunoSEQ multiplex PCR; TCRdb keeps only in-frame clonotypes and omits some of them. Of 120,000 to 150,000 clones in the sample, roughly 83% are singletons; the top ten hold 5.5%. What was sequenced was PBMCs or T cells enriched from blood (not recorded which). All receptors come from a man between 40 and 49 years old with acute COVID-19.

The chain carries TRBV7-2 and TRBJ2-5, with a tentative D call TRBD2 (5 bases). The germline V gene encodes CDR1 SGHTA and CDR2 FQGNSA. The V and J ends lost 5 bases and 5 bases respectively, with 12 bases between them. The CDR3 length is 13 residues. CDR3 sequence (DNA): TGTGCCAGCAGCCAAGGGCCGGGGGAGACCCAGTACTTC. As protein: CASSQGPGETQYF.

V gene TRBV29-1 combines with J gene TRBJ2-5, with D tentatively TRBD1 (5 bases). Trimming pared 3 bases from V and 5 bases from J, leaving 13 bases between. Germline assignment: CDR1 SQVTM and CDR2 ANQGSEA. The CDR3 loop spans 13 amino acids. The CDR3 coding sequence is TGCAGCGTTGACCGGGCCTCAGGGGAGACCCAGTACTTC. Translation gives CSVDRASGETQYF.

This clone was seen only once. The rearrangement joins TRBV28 to TRBJ2-5, with 11 positions matching TRBD2. Trimming removed 5 bases from V and 3 bases from J; junction bases left unmatched: 17. This CDR3 spans 19 amino acids. CDR1 and CDR2 (germline): MDHEN, SYDVKM. The CDR3 nucleotides are TGTGCCAGCAGTAAAAGGTCGTGGTTGTTAGCGGGAGGGAAAGAGACCCAGTACTTC. Translating gives CASSKRSWLLAGGKETQYF.

CDR3 protein: CAWRDETSGGTYEQYF. CDR3 coding DNA: TGTGCCTGGAGAGACGAGACTAGCGGGGGAACCTACGAGCAGTACTTC. The V call is TRBV30, the J call TRBJ2-7; 12 bases align to TRBD2. This CDR3 has 16 residues. CDR1 is GTSNPN and CDR2 is SVGIG in the germline V gene (reference sequence). V shed 3 bases and J 2 bases; nucleotides not matched to a gene: 8.

This clone was picked up one time. This chain uses TRBV2 with TRBJ2-1; weak D call: TRBD2 (5 bases). This CDR3 contains 15 residues. V was cut by 4 bases and J by 8 bases, with 18 bases left in between. From germline, CDR1 is SNHLY and CDR2 FYNNEI. The CDR3 sequence: CASSVFLARVDEQFF. As DNA, the CDR3 is TGTGCCAGCAGTGTTTTTCTAGCTCGTGTTGATGAGCAGTTCTTC.

The rearrangement joins TRBV15 to TRBJ2-1, with D possibly matching TRBD1 (5 bases). V was cut by 4 bases and J by 8 bases, with 18 bases left in between. The CDR3 consists of 15 residues. Germline CDR1 reads LNHNV; CDR2 reads YYDKDF (reference sequence). The CDR3 nucleotides read TGTGCCACCAGCATCCGCCCGAAGGGGCCTGATGAGCAGTTCTTC. This codes for CATSIRPKGPDEQFF.

A few counts support this clone. V usage is TRBV11-3 and J usage is TRBJ2-2; no clear D gene. With 4 bases removed from V and 6 bases from J, the gap between germline ends came to 9 bases. The CDR3 is made up of 13 amino acids. Germline V gene lookup returns CDR1 SGHNT and CDR2 YENEEA. The CDR3 nucleotides are TGTGCCAGCAGCTACGAGGTTTCCGGGGAGCTGTTTTTT. Protein: CASSYEVSGELFF.

This clone has just one count. The gene calls are TRBV7-2 and TRBJ2-7; 8 bases agree with TRBD2. Germline CDR1 is SGHTA and CDR2 is FQGNSA. With V trimmed by 0 bases and J by 2 bases, 12 bases remained unmatched. The CDR3 totals 18 residues. The CDR3 sequence is CASSLAPPAGGNTYEQYF. The CDR3 bases are TGTGCCAGCAGCTTAGCCCCCCCTGCGGGGGGCAATACCTACGAGCAGTACTTC.

This clone has just one count. The chain uses TRBV3-1 (or the pseudogene TRBV3-2) and TRBJ2-3; 7 bases align to TRBD1. After removal of 1 base from V and 6 bases from J, the junction contained 1 base not matched to a gene. CDR1 and CDR2 from the germline V gene are LGHDT and YNNKEL (reference sequence). The CDR3 loop spans 13 amino acids. The CDR3 bases are TGTGCCAGCAGCCAAGGCAGGGGGGATACGCAGTATTTT. Translation: CASSQGRGDTQYF.

This clone was seen only once. The J gene is TRBJ1-1, the V gene TRBV19; maybe TRBD1 (6 bases). The germline V gene has CDR1 LNHDA and CDR2 SQIVND (reference sequence). This CDR3 contains 14 residues. V dropped 1 base and J dropped 10 bases, with 16 bases sitting between them. The CDR3 DNA follows: TGTGCCAGTAGTATAGGAGGCGGACAGAGAGGAGCTTTCTTT. Encoded protein: CASSIGGGQRGAFF.

This rearrangement joins TRBV2 to TRBJ1-6, with 12 bases fitting TRBD1. CDR3 length: 14 residues. With V trimmed by 3 bases and J by 13 bases, 4 bases remained unmatched. The germline V gene encodes CDR1 SNHLY and CDR2 FYNNEI. The CDR3 nucleotides read TGTGCCAGCAGTGATATGGGACAGGGGGCCCCCCTCCACTTT. The encoded protein is CASSDMGQGAPLHF.

This clone turned up a few times. The limits of the CDR3 on the DNA are not certain, so only TCRdb's listed CDR3 is given. The chain joins TRBV7-8 to TRBJ1-3; TRBD1 is the table's D call and was not checked against the DNA. The germline V gene encodes CDR1 SGHVS and CDR2 FQNEAQ. The CDR3 comprises 19 residues, both ends counted. The CDR3 spells CASSLVLRAGGNSGNTIYF.

The chain recombines TRBV12-3 or TRBV12-4 with TRBJ1-2; D is ambiguous. This CDR3 is 12 amino acids long. V gave up 7 bases and J gave up 5 bases, with 11 bases separating them. For the CDR3, the DNA is TGTGCCAGCACCACAGTAACTTATGGCTACACCTTC. Its translation is CASTTVTYGYTF.

This chain joins TRBV5-4 and TRBJ2-3; D not certain. Germline V gene sequence: CDR1 SGHNT, CDR2 YYREEE (reference sequence). Trimming stripped 1 base from V and 4 bases from J, with 13 bases between. The CDR3 is 15 amino acids. The CDR3 DNA sequence: TGTGCCAGCAGCTTGAGACCGCTAGTGGCAGATACGCAGTATTTT. This translates into CASSLRPLVADTQYF.

The chain couples TRBV6-2 or TRBV6-3 to TRBJ1-5; D gene unclear. V was clipped by 0 bases and J by 3 bases, with 9 bases between them. The CDR3 has 15 amino acids. Looked up from germline, CDR1 is MNHEY and CDR2 is SVGEGT. CDR3 amino acids: CASSYSWPYNQPQHF. CDR3 coding DNA: TGTGCCAGCAGTTACTCGTGGCCTTACAATCAGCCCCAGCATTTT.

This clone was picked up one time. The genes are TRBV23-1 and TRBJ1-1; D is possibly TRBD1 (6 bases). TRBV23-1 is sorted into the ORF group, with uncertain function. Between the trimmed V and J ends, which lost 4 bases and 7 bases, there was a span of 13 bases. The CDR3 has 13 residues. CDR3 amino acids: CASSLVQGIEAFF. CDR3 bases: TGCGCCAGCAGTCTCGTACAGGGAATTGAAGCTTTCTTT.

The CDR3 loop is CASSAPTSGGLNTGELFF. The CDR3 nucleotides read TGCGCCAGCAGTGCTCCGACTAGCGGGGGGTTGAACACCGGGGAGCTGTTTTTT. The J gene is TRBJ2-2, the V gene TRBV10-1, with TRBD2 matching over 13 bases. Germline V CDR1 and CDR2: WNHNN, SYGVQD (reference sequence). This CDR3 has 18 residues. Trimming at V came to 4 bases and at J to 1 base, leaving 6 bases not matched to a gene.

The chain couples TRBV7-8 to TRBJ2-1; 10 bases are a match to TRBD2. J was trimmed by 9 bases and V by 0 bases; bases with no gene match: 2. Germline assignment: CDR1 SGHVS and CDR2 FQNEAQ. The CDR3 loop spans 14 amino acids. CDR3 DNA sequence: TGTGCCAGCAGCTTAGCTCTAGCGGGAGTTGAGCAGTTCTTC. Amino acids: CASSLALAGVEQFF.

The genes are TRBV24-1 and TRBJ2-2, with 10 bases identical to TRBD1. J lost 0 bases, V lost 4 bases, and 4 bases had no gene match. Germline lookup yields CDR1 KGHDR and CDR2 SFDVKD. There are 17 residues in the CDR3. CDR3 sequence reads: CATSDDGQGANTGELFF. DNA for the CDR3: TGTGCCACCAGTGACGATGGACAGGGGGCGAACACCGGGGAGCTGTTTTTT.

The chain combines TRBV15 with TRBJ2-2; D uncertain. The CDR3 is 12 amino acids. Deletions cut 1 base from V and 8 bases from J, with 5 bases between. Germline V gives CDR1 LNHNV, CDR2 YYDKDF (reference sequence). CDR3 sequence (DNA): TGTGCCACCAGCAGAGTGCGTGGGGAGCTGTTTTTT. The encoded protein is CATSRVRGELFF.

The chain is built from TRBV4-3 and TRBJ1-1; D may be TRBD1 (6 bases). V gave up 1 base and J gave up 1 base, with 13 bases separating them. From germline, CDR1 is LGHNA and CDR2 YSLEER. The CDR3 consists of 16 residues. Here the CDR3 DNA reads TGCGCCAGCAGCCAAGTACCAGGGACACCGAACACTGAAGCTTTCTTT. Encoded protein: CASSQVPGTPNTEAFF.

The chain combines TRBV28 with TRBJ1-1; 7 bases are a match to TRBD1. CDR1 and CDR2 from the germline V gene are MDHEN and SYDVKM. The CDR3 extends over 16 amino acids. The V and J ends lost 5 bases and 1 base, in that order; junction bases with no gene match: 10. CDR3 sequence reads: CASSPPHGQANTEAFF. CDR3 nucleotides: TGTGCCAGCAGTCCACCCCACGGACAGGCGAACACTGAAGCTTTCTTT.

The chain joins TRBV19 to TRBJ1-4; perhaps TRBD1 as D (6 bases). The V end lost 7 bases, the J end lost 8 bases, and 17 bases lay between the germline ends. The CDR3 contains 14 residues. Germline V gives CDR1 LNHDA, CDR2 SQIVND (reference sequence). The CDR3 sequence is CASNRGGQLEKLFF. Here the CDR3 DNA reads TGTGCCAGTAATCGGGGGGGACAATTGGAAAAACTGTTTTTT.

The chain recombines TRBV13 with TRBJ1-4, with 7 bases fitting TRBD1. The CDR3 runs 13 residues. The trim removed 5 bases at V and 8 bases at J, leaving 5 bases unmatched. CDR1 is PRHDT and CDR2 is FYEKMQ in the germline V gene (reference sequence). CDR3 sequence (DNA): TGTGCCAGCAGCAGACAGGGTTACGAAAAACTGTTTTTT. Its protein is CASSRQGYEKLFF.

V and J are TRBV6-5 and TRBJ2-7; weak D call: TRBD1 (5 bases). CDR1 and CDR2 (germline): MNHEY, SVGAGI. The CDR3 has 15 residues. The ends were cut back, 10 bases at V and 2 bases at J, with 21 bases in the middle. This chain's CDR3 is CATRLRDRITYEQYF. The DNA of the CDR3 is TGTGCCACGCGGCTTCGCGACAGAATTACCTACGAGCAGTACTTC.

This clone was recorded a few times. The chain employs TRBV6-5 and TRBJ1-6; no firm D call. The CDR3 runs to 14 residues. Between the trimmed V and J ends, which lost 6 bases and 9 bases, there was a span of 15 bases. The V gene's germline CDR1 is MNHEY and CDR2 SVGAGI. CDR3 in amino acids: CASRWQLDSSPLHF. The CDR3 DNA sequence: TGTGCCAGCAGGTGGCAGCTTGACTCTTCACCCCTCCACTTT.

This clone was seen a handful of times. The genes are TRBV2 and TRBJ2-7; the D is unclear. CDR1 and CDR2 (germline): SNHLY, FYNNEI. Trimming took 4 bases from V and 4 from J, leaving 5 bases between them. The CDR3 loop spans 11 amino acids. The CDR3 here is CASSVLYEQYF. DNA for the CDR3: TGTGCCAGCAGTGTTCTATACGAGCAGTACTTC.

The J gene is TRBJ1-3, the V gene TRBV21-1; the tabulated D call, TRBD1, remains unverified against the DNA. TRBV21-1 is reported as a pseudogene. The CDR3 loop spans 14 amino acids. The CDR3 region is CASKWTGAGNTIYF. In DNA, the CDR3 is TGTGCCAGCAAATGGACAGGGGCCGGAAACACCATATATTTT.

This clone was seen a handful of times. The V call is TRBV7-6, the J call TRBJ2-2, with no clear D. Germline-derived CDR1 and CDR2 are SGHVS and FNYEAQ. Trimming pared 2 bases from V and 0 bases from J, leaving 13 bases between. There are 17 residues in the CDR3. The CDR3 bases are TGTGCCAGCAGCTTACCTCTTGGGCAGGCGAACACCGGGGAGCTGTTTTTT. It yields the protein CASSLPLGQANTGELFF.

CDR3 loop: CASSQVLAGYNTGELFF. DNA of the CDR3: TGTGCCAGCAGCCAAGTACTAGCGGGGTATAACACCGGGGAGCTGTTTTTT. V usage is TRBV3-1 (or the pseudogene TRBV3-2) and J usage is TRBJ2-2, with 10 positions matching TRBD2. The CDR3 extends over 17 amino acids. V shed 1 base and J 2 bases; nucleotides not matched to a gene: 4. Germline CDR1 and CDR2: LGHDT and YNNKEL (reference sequence).

The CDR3 sequence: CASSGQGVYEQYF. The CDR3 DNA is TGTGCCAGCAGCGGACAGGGGGTATACGAGCAGTACTTC. V is TRBV7-2 and J is TRBJ2-7, with 10 bases fitting TRBD1. Germline CDR1 reads SGHTA; CDR2 reads FQGNSA. J lost 4 bases, V lost 5 bases, and 2 bases had no gene match. This CDR3 contains 13 residues.

The rearrangement links TRBV4-1 to TRBJ1-1, with TRBD1 identical over 7 bases. Germline trimming cut 2 bases from V and 2 bases from J; bases unmatched to any gene: 5. From germline, CDR1 is MGHRA and CDR2 YSYEKL. This CDR3 has 15 amino acids. The CDR3 loop reads CASSQLGQPNTEAFF. For the CDR3, the DNA is TGCGCCAGCAGCCAACTGGGACAGCCAAACACTGAAGCTTTCTTT.